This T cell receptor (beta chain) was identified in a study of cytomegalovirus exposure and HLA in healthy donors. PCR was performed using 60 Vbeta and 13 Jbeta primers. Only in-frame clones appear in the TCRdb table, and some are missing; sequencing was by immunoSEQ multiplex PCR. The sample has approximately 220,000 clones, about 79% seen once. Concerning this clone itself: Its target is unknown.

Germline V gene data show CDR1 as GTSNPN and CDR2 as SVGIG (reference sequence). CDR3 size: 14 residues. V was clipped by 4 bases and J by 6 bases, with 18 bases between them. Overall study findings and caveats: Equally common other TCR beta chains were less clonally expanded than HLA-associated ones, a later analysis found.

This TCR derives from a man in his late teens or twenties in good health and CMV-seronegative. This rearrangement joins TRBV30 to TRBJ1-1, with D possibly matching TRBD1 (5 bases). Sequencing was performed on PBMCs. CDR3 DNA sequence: TGTGCCTGGACCCGGGGGGGTTCTGTAGCTGAAGCTTTCTTT. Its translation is CAWTRGGSVAEAFF.